The entry below gives a single T cell receptor (beta chain) sequence along with its context. Its specific antigen is unknown. No clone much larger than this one lies a single base away; base qualities are absent. The TCR beta CDR3 regions were amplified from RNA transcripts. For the first round of RT-PCR on the TCR CDR3, the HTBI primer set was used together with the Qiagen OneStep RT-PCR kit. Libraries were constructed in a second round of multiplex PCR, after which size selection and purification were performed. Sequencing of the libraries was done on an Illumina HiSeq2000 using paired-end 100 bp reads. The original methods were these. Raw data were processed with SOAPnuke, discarding reads with adapters, uncalled bases, mean Phred below 15, or no exact constant-primer or identifier match. High-quality paired reads were merged using COPE v1.2.5, and each unique nucleotide sequence was defined as a clonotype. Clonotypes were aligned to IMGT TRBV, TRBD and TRBJ reference segments using MiTCR v1.1. Analysis was restricted to V-J combinations with a frequency above 0.0001, which covered 99.2% of repertoires. A TCS score was defined as the ratio of F50 (clonal expansion) to E x V (chaos), with BLOSUM62-based TCRdist applied between CDR3 peptides within each V-J. Welch's t-statistics and random forest reduced roughly 500 V-J features to some 14, which were used in a naive Bayes classifier (R e1071). Using fastp at Q25 and MiXCR, TCRdb reprocessed the public reads and kept productive beta chains. Identical CDR3 protein sequences are pooled into one entry, listed with their most common genes and DNA. The V and J calls were not made by the authors but by TCRdb's processing. Recorded for this sample are 500,000 to 650,000 distinct CDR3 sequences; more than 15% of them occurred a single time. The ten largest clones capture roughly a sixth of the sample.

V loses 8 bases of germline sequence and J loses 1 base, and the interval between the two ends is 9 bases. The CDR3 runs 13 residues from the cysteine to the phenylalanine. This entry keeps only the CDR3 DNA: 39 bases, framed from base 1. CDR1 and CDR2 (LNHDA, SQIVND) derive from the germline V gene (reference sequence). The data stem from a study of T cells in Graves' hyperthyroidism and ophthalmopathy (dated by TCRdb to the late 2010s). In the study overall: Peripheral blood samples were taken at initial diagnosis, before any treatment was given. To identify distinguishing TCR V-J signatures, a discovery cohort of 100 patients was used, comprising roughly 45 with Graves' ophthalmopathy and under 60 with stable Graves' hyperthyroidism. Whether ophthalmopathy could be predicted prospectively was tested in an independent validation cohort made up of approximately 19 hyperthyroidism patients plus 17 patients who later progressed to ophthalmopathy. The roughly 100 discovery patients were randomly divided into training and test sets at a 7:3 ratio. The study also compared thyroid tissue and blood T-cell repertoires from about 6 Graves' hyperthyroidism patients. Following sampling, methimazole starting at 30 mg daily was given to hyperthyroidism patients, and high-dose intravenous methylprednisolone was given to ophthalmopathy patients. According to the paper, TCR Vbeta CDR3 sequencing was carried out on 135 peripheral blood samples, which came from under 50 ophthalmopathy, under 85 hyperthyroidism and roughly 17 progressor patients. Points the paper makes about the study in general: In validation, progression to ophthalmopathy was predicted by the model with 70.59% sensitivity and about 72% specificity, a median of approximately 6.5 months before onset. No statistical method was used to set the sample size in advance, and investigators knew the group allocation. A model built on a 13 V-J signature distinguished ophthalmopathy from stable hyperthyroidism, reaching about 88% sensitivity and around 81% specificity in cross-validation and 80%/75% in testing. Most expanded thyroid clonotypes (frequency above 0.001) were also detected in blood, suggesting blood repertoires may reflect thyroid immune responses.

Moderately to severely active disease, a Clinical Activity Score of at least 3, a NOSPECS grade of at least 4, and a duration under 3 months were present in ophthalmopathy patients. The study excluded patients with uncontrolled infections, other autoimmune diseases, pregnancy or lactation. Clinical symptoms, serum thyroxine and TRAb, thyroid ultrasound, and orbital computed tomography formed the basis for the diagnoses. PBMCs were separated from roughly 9.6 ml of fresh peripheral blood using Ficoll-Paque density gradient centrifugation. Trizol reagent was used to extract total RNA, and RNA quality was then checked on an Agilent 2100 Bioanalyzer.

The sample taken for sequencing was blood. This sequence originates from a woman younger than 30 with Graves' ophthalmopathy. The chain joins TRBV19 to TRBJ2-1; D gene: possibly TRBD2, on 5 matching bases. The DNA sequence follows: TGTGCCAGTGGGCTAGCTTCCTACAATGAGCAGTTCTTC. Translated, this gives CASGLASYNEQFF.